This T cell receptor beta chain originates from a study of identical twins (dated by TCRdb to 2016 to 2018). For the study in its entirety: To test whether fetal clonotypes persist, this study deep-sequenced TCR alpha and beta repertoires from monozygotic twins, from unrelated adults of various ages, and from cord blood. Replicate twin experiments were performed at different times using different library preparation protocols to rule out contamination. Broad study findings and their caveats: Fewer insertions were carried by abundant cord blood beta clonotypes, a similar but weaker trend appeared in young adult naive repertoires, and no such trend appeared in memory repertoires. Zero-insertion analyses could be partly confounded by invariant T cells such as MAIT and iNKT, although diverse VJ usage argued against such confounding for most clonotypes. In monozygotic twins, recombination models systematically underestimated out-of-frame TCR alpha sharing, but the models matched the sharing seen between unrelated individuals. Out-of-frame TCR alpha sequences shared between twins showed an excess of low generation-probability sequences compared with coincidental sharing between unrelated individuals. Because the same donors could not be followed over many years, the conclusions depended on cross-sectional statistical analysis. A weaker excess of twin sharing was found in beta out-of-frame sequences because the signal-to-noise ratio was lowered by fewer shared sequences.

Receptor libraries were prepared by 5' RACE. TCRdb shows the sequencer as Illumina HiSeq 2000. Template switching added a universal primer binding site, and the final cDNA carried a unique molecular identifier that allowed TCR cDNA molecules to be counted accurately. First-strand cDNA for TCR alpha and beta chains was synthesized from specific primers in the conserved constant-segment region. Each cDNA library was double barcoded, with a SMART-Mk sample barcode plus Illumina barcodes, to control for contamination. TruSeq adapter sequences and Illumina sample barcodes were added in two successive PCR steps. The TCR alpha and beta cDNA libraries were sequenced on the Illumina HiSeq platform using custom primers. The published analysis was carried out like this. Raw reads were processed with MiGEC to extract unique molecular identifiers, and MiXCR was used to determine CDR3 positions. Recombination models were inferred per individual with the repgenHMM and IGoR tools using an EM algorithm. Shared clonotypes were analyzed with the tcR package in R, and sharing was normalized by the product of cloneset sizes. To study raw recombination free of thymic and clonal selection effects, out-of-frame nonproductive sequences were analyzed. The raw public reads went through TCRdb reprocessing: fastp at Q25, MiXCR clone calling, in-frame beta chains kept. Every CDR3 protein is listed once, alongside the most common genes and DNA of its rows. None of the V and J calls come from the authors' own analysis; TCRdb made them. A total of about 200,000 distinct CDR3 sequences appear in this sample, 10% to 13% of them only once. The leading ten clones occupy approximately 9.1% of the sample.

All donors were healthy Caucasians. Using Miltenyi CD45RO+ enrichment and human naive T-cell isolation kits, memory (CD45RO+) and naive T cells were isolated from PBMC. This clonotype appeared many times. No cognate antigen has been identified for it. Base qualities are missing; no much larger clone stands one base away. Per the germline V gene, KGHSY is the CDR1 and FQNENV is the CDR2. V is reduced by 0 bases and J by 7 bases, leaving a spacing of 9 bases between them. The CDR3 starts with the cysteine, ends with the phenylalanine, and has 13 residues. Kept here is only the CDR3 DNA, which spans 39 bases and is read in frame from base 1.

The sequence derives from a man in his forties or fifties in good health. The sample consisted of memory T cells sorted from blood. The sample's cell subset or site label is to be understood as: CD45RO+ enriched T cells. The sequence joins TRBV16 to TRBJ1-2, with TRBD1 tentatively as D gene (6 bases match). The CDR3 reads as follows: CASSQSRGGGYTF. The DNA is as follows: TGTGCCAGCAGCCAATCGAGAGGGGGTGGCTACACCTTC.